Sequencing of this T cell receptor (beta chain) was carried out in a study of technical replicates of blood from several donors (dated by TCRdb to 2016 to 2017). The CDR3 runs 11 residues from the cysteine to the phenylalanine. Just the 33-base CDR3 DNA is kept, in frame starting at base 1. Trimming takes 7 bases from V and 0 bases from J, and the germline ends sit 3 bases apart. Reading the germline V gene gives CDR1 MNHEY and CDR2 SVGAGI. The method behind the library was the immunoSEQ multiplex PCR assay. TCRdb provides this immuneACCESS table in a form limited to in-frame rearrangements. Some clones are lacking; in checked studies, under half of them reflect an unresolved V gene, and why the rest are absent is not known. The sample table holds around 67,000 clones, of which about 86% were seen once. The ten largest clones add up to around 5.5% of the sample. Note on this clone: It has no known antigen specificity. No base quality values were provided; no much bigger clone lies one nucleotide off.

The sequence is built from TRBV6-5 and TRBJ1-1, with no D gene named confidently. The TCR was taken from a human donor in good health. Some clones in this sample may be carry-over from other donors' samples. The sequenced sample consisted of PBMCs. The CDR3 corresponds to CASKLNTEAFF. The nucleotides read TGTGCCAGCAAGCTGAACACTGAAGCTTTCTTT.